The rows below give T cell receptor beta chains drawn from one sample of a study of cytomegalovirus exposure and HLA in healthy donors. This table comes from immunoSEQ multiplex PCR, and its TCRdb copy is limited to in-frame clones, with some not included. The data show about 120,000 clones, with more than 55% seen just once and approximately 1.4% held by the top ten. The sequenced sample was PBMCs. Receptors originate from a man younger than 35 in good health and CMV-seronegative. Both conserved end residues are part of each CDR3. The D gene is left open where the match is weak. For some rows the clone size is stated as once, few or many, or as a class when expanded; others skip it.

v_call	clone_size	j_call	d_call	cdr3_aa	cdr3_nt
TRBV27	.	TRBJ2-7	.	CASSLSSRAYEQYF	TGTGCCAGCAGTTTATCGTCAAGAGCCTACGAGCAGTACTTC
TRBV5-1	few	TRBJ2-7	TRBD2	CASSLEGLAGGSYEQYF	TGCGCCAGCAGCTTGGAGGGACTAGCGGGAGGATCCTACGAGCAGTACTTC
TRBV7-2	few	TRBJ2-7	TRBD1	CASSSDRGLVYEQYF	TGTGCCAGCAGCTCGGACAGGGGATTGGTATACGAGCAGTACTTC
TRBV19	.	TRBJ1-2	.	CASRTRPGGLGYTF	TGTGCCAGTAGAACTAGACCCGGGGGGCTTGGCTACACCTTC
TRBV4-1	.	TRBJ2-1	TRBD2	CASSSLRAGLANEQFF	TGCGCCAGCAGCAGCCTCCGAGCGGGACTAGCGAATGAGCAGTTCTTC
TRBV29-1	.	TRBJ2-1	TRBD2	CSVGVLAGGSNEQFF	TGCAGCGTTGGGGTTCTAGCGGGGGGTAGTAATGAGCAGTTCTTC
TRBV15	.	TRBJ2-1	TRBD2	CATSRVVGAGGLNEQFF	TGTGCCACCAGCAGAGTGGTAGGGGCGGGAGGTCTCAATGAGCAGTTCTTC
TRBV19	.	TRBJ2-2	TRBD2	CASSHGGARTGELFF	TGTGCCAGTAGTCACGGGGGGGCGCGTACCGGGGAGCTGTTTTTT
TRBV2	few	TRBJ2-7	TRBD1	CATLRDRDYEQYF	TGTGCCACCCTACGGGACAGGGACTACGAGCAGTACTTC
TRBV5-6	.	TRBJ1-1	.	CASSSWGRTEAFF	TGTGCCAGCAGCTCCTGGGGCCGCACTGAAGCTTTCTTT
TRBV28	.	TRBJ2-1	TRBD2	CASRAGGDEQFF	TGTGCCAGCAGGGCGGGGGGGGATGAGCAGTTCTTC
TRBV6-1	.	TRBJ2-3	.	CASRWIGADTQYF	TGTGCCAGCAGGTGGATAGGAGCAGATACGCAGTATTTT
TRBV5-1	.	TRBJ2-1	TRBD2	CASSLGSRTSGSQFF	TGCGCCAGCAGCCTGGGATCCCGAACTAGCGGGAGTCAGTTCTTC
TRBV19	.	TRBJ2-4	TRBD1	CASSIVGQINIQYF	TGTGCCAGTAGTATAGTGGGACAGATAAACATTCAGTACTTC
TRBV7-9	.	TRBJ1-5	.	CASSSAGQPQHF	TGTGCCAGCAGCTCAGCCGGTCAGCCCCAGCATTTT
TRBV7-2	.	TRBJ2-5	.	CASSSSAGPQETQYF	TGTGCCAGCAGCTCCTCAGCGGGCCCCCAAGAGACCCAGTACTTC
TRBV18	.	TRBJ2-5	.	CASSPLPSGIQETQYF	TGTGCCAGCTCACCACTTCCGTCCGGGATCCAAGAGACCCAGTACTTC
TRBV9	.	TRBJ1-3	.	CASSVADRGNTIYF	TGTGCCAGCAGCGTAGCTGACAGAGGAAACACCATATATTTT
TRBV27	.	TRBJ1-1	.	CASSSQDSYTEAFF	TGTGCCAGCAGTTCCCAGGACAGCTACACTGAAGCTTTCTTT
TRBV27	few	TRBJ2-7	TRBD1	CASGSGGRDEQYF	TGTGCCAGCGGCTCAGGGGGCAGGGACGAGCAGTACTTC
TRBV5-1	.	TRBJ2-3	TRBD2	CASRPLAGPVTDTQYF	TGCGCCAGCAGGCCACTAGCGGGGCCAGTCACAGATACGCAGTATTTT
TRBV6-5	once	TRBJ1-1	.	CASSEGDRAEAFF	TGTGCCAGCAGCGAGGGGGATCGGGCTGAAGCTTTCTTT
TRBV5-5	.	TRBJ1-1	.	CASSFTGRVSTEAFF	TGTGCCAGCAGCTTTACAGGGCGGGTATCAACTGAAGCTTTCTTT
TRBV29-1	.	TRBJ2-1	.	CSVEGVGNNEQFF	TGCAGCGTCGAGGGGGTCGGGAACAATGAGCAGTTCTTC
TRBV5-1	.	TRBJ1-2	TRBD1	CASSETTGVFSGYTF	TGCGCCAGCAGCGAGACGACAGGGGTATTCTCTGGCTACACCTTC
TRBV19	few	TRBJ2-1	.	CASSTSPLYNEQFF	TGTGCCAGTAGTACTAGCCCACTTTACAATGAGCAGTTCTTC
TRBV2	.	TRBJ1-1	.	CASSEAAGEAFF	TGTGCCAGCAGTGAAGCGGCAGGGGAAGCTTTCTTT